The clone carrying this T cell receptor (beta chain) was seen at least ten times. The lymph nodes were axillary draining lymph nodes from breast cancer patients. The data were taken from a study of breast tumors, draining lymph nodes, adjacent tissues. This CDR3 has 15 residues. Germline CDR1 is DFQATT and CDR2 is SNEGSKA (reference sequence). With 3 bases removed from V and 2 bases from J, the gap between germline ends came to 15 bases. MiXCR was run by TCRdb on the multiplex PCR reads, yielding one entry per CDR3 protein. Of tens of thousands of distinct CDR3 sequences in the sample, approximately 19% were seen once.

This sequence was found in a female donor with breast cancer. Some clones in this sample may be carry-over from other donors' samples. V gene TRBV20-1 combines with J gene TRBJ2-3; TRBD1 or TRBD2 may be the D gene (5 bases each). The sample comprised axillary lymph node tissue. The CDR3 protein is CSARPGTISTDTQYF. The CDR3 DNA reads TGCAGTGCTAGGCCTGGGACCATCTCCACAGATACGCAGTATTTT.